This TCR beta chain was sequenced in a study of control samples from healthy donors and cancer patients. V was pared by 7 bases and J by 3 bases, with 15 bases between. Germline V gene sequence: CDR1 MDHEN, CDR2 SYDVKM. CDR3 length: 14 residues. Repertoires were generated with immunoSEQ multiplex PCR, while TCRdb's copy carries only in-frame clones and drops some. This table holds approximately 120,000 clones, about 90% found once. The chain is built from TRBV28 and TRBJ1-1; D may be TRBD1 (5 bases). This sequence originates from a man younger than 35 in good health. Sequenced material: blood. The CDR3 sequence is CASTQRGPYTEAFF. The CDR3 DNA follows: TGTGCCAGCACCCAAAGGGGACCATACACTGAAGCTTTCTTT.